These 29 T cell receptor beta chains were sequenced from one sample in a study of blood T cell repertoires in COVID-19. Assay: immunoSEQ multiplex PCR; the TCRdb copy retains only in-frame clones and omits some. The table has 85,000 to 130,000 clones, 71% seen once. Sample: peripheral blood. The receptors were sampled from a human donor with acute or convalescent COVID-19. The donor label of this sample is uncertain.

A note on this clone: With a much larger clone just one base away, this may be a read error. Other DNA sequences from this sample encode an identical CDR3 as well. CDR3 sequence reads: CASRVGGGGGNQPQHF. The CDR3 DNA is TGTGCCAGCAGGGTGGGGGGGGGAGGTGGCAATCAGCCCCAGCATTTT. The V gene is TRBV2, the J gene TRBJ1-5; perhaps TRBD1 as D (5 bases). Germline V gives CDR1 SNHLY, CDR2 FYNNEI. CDR3 length: 16 amino acids. The germline V and J ends were trimmed by 6 bases and 2 bases, with 17 bases remaining between them.

The genes are TRBV18 and TRBJ2-1, with D perhaps matching TRBD2 (6 bases). Trimming took off 5 bases at V and 4 bases at J, with 9 bases between the two ends. The CDR3 sequence is 13 residues long. CDR1 is KGHSH, CDR2 LQKENI, per germline. The DNA for the CDR3 is TGTGCCAGCTCAGGGACTCAATACAATGAGCAGTTCTTC. This translates into CASSGTQYNEQFF.

The rearrangement links TRBV9 to TRBJ1-5; D not resolved. Looked up from germline, CDR1 is SGDLS and CDR2 is YYNGEE. Trimming took 5 bases from V and 2 from J, leaving 14 bases between them. CDR3 size: 15 residues. CDR3 residues: CASSIGSQGNQPQHF. The CDR3 DNA sequence: TGTGCCAGCAGTATAGGCAGTCAGGGCAATCAGCCCCAGCATTTT.

This chain joins TRBV5-1 and TRBJ2-7; TRBD1 might be the D (5 bases). V was pared by 0 bases and J by 6 bases, with 13 bases between. This CDR3 spans 14 amino acids. Germline V gene sequence: CDR1 SGHRS, CDR2 YFSETQ. The chain's CDR3 is CASSLGSSTGEQYV. DNA for the CDR3: TGCGCCAGCAGCTTGGGAAGCAGCACAGGCGAGCAGTACGTC.

V and J are TRBV19 and TRBJ1-4; D possibly corresponds to TRBD1 (5 bases). CDR1 and CDR2 from the germline V gene are LNHDA and SQIVND (reference sequence). Between the trimmed V and J ends, which lost 6 bases and 8 bases, there was a span of 10 bases. CDR3 size: 12 residues. This chain's CDR3 is CASSTSGEKLFF. CDR3 coding DNA: TGTGCCAGTAGCACCTCAGGGGAAAAACTGTTTTTT.

This clone has just a few counts. The chain links TRBV28 to TRBJ1-5; possibly TRBD1 for D (6 bases). Germline loops: CDR1 MDHEN, CDR2 SYDVKM. CDR3 length: 16 amino acids. Trimming stripped 5 bases from V and 4 bases from J, with 18 bases between. The CDR3 DNA follows: TGTGCCAGCAGTCTCCATTTTCAGGGGCAAAATCAGCCCCAGCATTTT. This encodes CASSLHFQGQNQPQHF.

The chain uses TRBV6-6 and TRBJ2-1; the D gene is possibly TRBD2 (6 bases). V lost 6 bases to trimming and J lost 9 bases, with 9 bases between them. Germline CDR1 is MNHNY and CDR2 is SVGAGI (reference sequence). This CDR3 spans 11 amino acids. For the CDR3, the DNA is TGTGCCAGCAGCCCCGGGAGTGAGCAGTTCTTC. Translated, it gives CASSPGSEQFF.

CDR3 nucleotides: TGCGCCAGCAGCTTGGGCGGGGGGGCCGTAGATACGCAGTATTTT. The encoded protein is CASSLGGGAVDTQYF. The chain links TRBV5-1 to TRBJ2-3; 9 bases match TRBD2. In germline, CDR1 is SGHRS, CDR2 YFSETQ. J was trimmed by 5 bases and V by 0 bases; bases with no gene match: 4. The CDR3 covers 15 residues.

The chain combines TRBV4-1 with TRBJ1-2, with D perhaps TRBD1 (5 bases). The CDR3 extends over 15 amino acids. Looked up from germline, CDR1 is MGHRA and CDR2 is YSYEKL. Between the trimmed V and J ends, which lost 4 bases and 2 bases, there was a span of 14 bases. The DNA for the CDR3 is TGCGCCAGCAGCCCCGTAGGGCAGGGAAACTATGGCTACACCTTC. Amino acid sequence: CASSPVGQGNYGYTF.

The chain couples TRBV5-1 to TRBJ2-7; D uncertain. V was cut by 0 bases and J by 3 bases, with 4 bases left in between. CDR3 length equals 12 residues. The V gene's germline CDR1 is SGHRS and CDR2 YFSETQ. The CDR3 is CASSLGDYEQYF. In DNA, the CDR3 is TGCGCCAGCAGCTTGGGAGACTACGAGCAGTACTTC.

The chain is built from TRBV30 and TRBJ2-1; tentative D call: TRBD1 (5 bases). This CDR3 comprises 15 residues. The V end was cut by 0 bases, the J end by 2 bases, with 11 bases between. CDR1 and CDR2 from the germline V gene are GTSNPN and SVGIG (reference sequence). The CDR3 coding sequence is TGTGCCTGGAGTGTGGGCGTAGGGGCCTACAATGAGCAGTTCTTC. It encodes CAWSVGVGAYNEQFF.

The chain joins TRBV12-3 or TRBV12-4 to TRBJ2-1; D is uncertain. There are 11 residues in the CDR3. V was shortened by 3 bases and J by 5 bases, with 2 bases between the two germline ends. The CDR3 nucleotides are TGTGCCAGCAGTTTCAACAATGAGCAGTTCTTC. This encodes CASSFNNEQFF.

The chain carries TRBV5-1 and TRBJ2-3; maybe TRBD2 (5 bases). This CDR3 is built from 13 residues. V was shortened by 0 bases and J by 4 bases, with 6 bases between the two germline ends. Looked up from germline, CDR1 is SGHRS and CDR2 is YFSETQ. CDR3 sequence reads: CASSLAGADTQYF. CDR3 in DNA: TGCGCCAGCAGCTTGGCCGGGGCAGATACGCAGTATTTT.

This clone has just a few counts. The chain recombines TRBV7-2 with TRBJ1-1; 7 bases agree with TRBD1. V lost 3 bases and J lost 4; bases outside the gene matches: 8. This CDR3 has 15 amino acids. CDR1 is SGHTA, CDR2 FQGNSA, per germline. CDR3 coding DNA: TGTGCCAGCAGCTTGCAACAGGGGTTAGGCACTGAAGCTTTCTTT. Translation gives CASSLQQGLGTEAFF.

The rearrangement links TRBV2 to TRBJ1-2, with TRBD1 matching 7 bases. Germline V CDR1 and CDR2: SNHLY, FYNNEI. The ends lost 7 bases at V and 8 bases at J; junction bases unmatched: 10. CDR3 size: 13 residues. The CDR3, as DNA: TGTGCCAGCACCGAGACAGGGCTGGAAGGCTACACCTTC. It encodes CASTETGLEGYTF.

The chain carries TRBV18 and TRBJ2-3; TRBD2 aligns across 15 bases. Germline-derived CDR1 and CDR2 are KGHSH and LQKENI. This CDR3 spans 17 amino acids. With 1 base clipped from V and 3 bases from J, the junction kept 2 bases outside the gene matches. CDR3 sequence: CASSPRTSGGVTDTQYF. CDR3 nucleotides: TGTGCCAGCTCACCACGGACTAGCGGGGGGGTGACAGATACGCAGTATTTT. The variable domain in full, completed from reference TRBV18 and TRBJ2-3, reads NAGVMQNPRHLVRRRGQEARLRCSPMKGHSHVYWYRQLPEEGLKFMVYLQKENIIDESGMPKERFSAEFPKEGPSILRIQQVVRGDSAAYFCASSPRTSGGVTDTQYFGPGTRLTVL.

The rearrangement uses TRBV27 and TRBJ2-3; perhaps TRBD1 as D (6 bases). CDR1 is MNHEY, CDR2 SMNVEV, per germline (reference sequence). Deletions cut 5 bases from V and 11 bases from J, with 26 bases between. CDR3 length equals 16 residues. As DNA, the CDR3 is TGTGCCAGCAGTCCTTACAGGGTGGGAGCAATGTGGGGGCAGTATTTT. Protein: CASSPYRVGAMWGQYF.

The chain is built from TRBV2 and TRBJ2-5; unclear D gene. Trimming cost V 1 base and J 5 bases, with 5 bases left between them. There are 12 residues in the CDR3. Germline assignment: CDR1 SNHLY and CDR2 FYNNEI. The CDR3 loop is CASSEGRETQYF. The CDR3 bases are TGTGCCAGCAGTGAAGGCAGGGAGACCCAGTACTTC.

The chain couples TRBV29-1 to TRBJ1-1; D is unclear. V lost 7 bases and J lost 0, with 3 bases in between. In germline, CDR1 is SQVTM, CDR2 ANQGSEA. CDR3 length equals 10 residues. The CDR3 reads CSALNTEAFF. The CDR3 DNA is TGCAGCGCCTTGAACACTGAAGCTTTCTTT.

The CDR3 loop is CASRGSTSLSSYNEQFF. The CDR3 DNA reads TGCGCCAGCAGAGGGTCAACTAGCTTGAGCTCCTACAATGAGCAGTTCTTC. The rearrangement uses TRBV5-1 and TRBJ2-1; tentative D call: TRBD2 (6 bases). Germline V gene data show CDR1 as SGHRS and CDR2 as YFSETQ. The CDR3 has 17 amino acids. V was shortened by 5 bases and J by 0 bases, with 18 bases between the two germline ends.

There are a few counts of this clone. The same CDR3 arises from other DNA sequences in this sample as well. V gene TRBV7-8 combines with J gene TRBJ1-6, with TRBD1 identical over 9 bases. CDR1 and CDR2 from the germline V gene are SGHVS and FQNEAQ. The V segment lost 5 bases and the J segment 7 bases; nucleotides outside the gene matches: 3. CDR3 length: 14 residues. DNA for the CDR3: TGTGCCAGCAGCCCCGACAGGGGGAATTCACCCCTCCACTTT. Residues: CASSPDRGNSPLHF.

V and J are TRBV9 and TRBJ1-1, with D possibly being TRBD1 (6 bases). Deletions cut 0 bases from V and 6 bases from J, with 9 bases between. Germline V gene lookup returns CDR1 SGDLS and CDR2 YYNGEE. The CDR3 sequence is 13 residues long. The CDR3 loop reads CASSVGAGAEAFF. The CDR3 DNA sequence: TGTGCCAGCAGCGTAGGGGCAGGGGCTGAAGCTTTCTTT. Together with reference TRBV9 and TRBJ1-1, the CDR3 gives the full variable domain: DSGVTQTPKHLITATGQRVTLRCSPRSGDLSVYWYQQSLDQGLQFLIQYYNGEERAKGNILERFSAQQFPDLHSELNLSSLELGDSALYFCASSVGAGAEAFFGQGTRLTVV.

This sequence joins TRBV6-1 and TRBJ2-5; tentatively, D is TRBD2 (6 bases). V lost 3 bases and J lost 4, with 18 bases in between. CDR1 and CDR2 (germline): MNHNS, SASEGT. The CDR3 extends over 16 amino acids. CDR3 amino acids: CASSEKAGSTRETQYF. CDR3 in DNA: TGTGCCAGCAGTGAGAAGGCGGGGAGTACCAGAGAGACCCAGTACTTC.

V gene TRBV28 combines with J gene TRBJ2-5, with 7 bases fitting TRBD1. The germline CDR1 and CDR2 sequences are MDHEN and SYDVKM. CDR3 length equals 15 residues. Unmatched junction bases numbered 6, after V lost 2 bases and J lost 3 bases. In DNA, the CDR3 is TGTGCCAGCAGTTTAAGGACAGGCCGCGAAGAGACCCAGTACTTC. Amino acid sequence: CASSLRTGREETQYF.

The genes are TRBV3-1 (or the pseudogene TRBV3-2) and TRBJ1-1; 11 bases are a match to TRBD1. The germline V gene has CDR1 LGHDT and CDR2 YNNKEL (reference sequence). This CDR3 is built from 16 residues. V was pared by 4 bases and J by 3 bases, with 7 bases of the junction left unmatched. The CDR3 DNA sequence: TGTGCCAGCAGCCCGAACGGACAGGGGGCGTACACTGAAGCTTTCTTT. Encoded protein: CASSPNGQGAYTEAFF.

On this clone: This could be a read error, since a much larger clone is one nucleotide away. The CDR3 sequence: CASIKNTEAFF. CDR3 nucleotide sequence: TGTGCCAGCATTAAGAACACTGAAGCTTTCTTT. This sequence joins TRBV6-5 and TRBJ1-1, with D hard to call. The CDR3 covers 11 residues. The germline CDR1 and CDR2 sequences are MNHEY and SVGAGI. With 7 bases removed from V and 1 base from J, the gap between germline ends came to 4 bases.

The genes are TRBV18 and TRBJ2-7; 8 bases map to TRBD2. Trimming cost V 2 bases and J 5 bases; bases outside gene matches: 8. CDR1 and CDR2 (germline): KGHSH, LQKENI. The CDR3 is made up of 15 amino acids. CDR3 sequence (DNA): TGTGCCAGCTCACCAGATCAGCGGGGGCACCACGAGCAGTACTTC. It translates to CASSPDQRGHHEQYF.

The rearrangement joins TRBV6-2 or TRBV6-3 to TRBJ2-1; TRBD2 aligns across 9 bases. The CDR3 covers 20 residues. V lost 4 bases, J lost 0 bases, and 16 bases stayed unmatched. Germline V gene data show CDR1 as MNHEY and CDR2 as SVGEGT. The CDR3 DNA is TGTGCCAGCAGTTCCCGGGGGGGGACTAGCTGGACTTCCTCCTACAATGAGCAGTTCTTC. Translation: CASSSRGGTSWTSSYNEQFF.

As regards this clone: Germline is not matched at one junction end, which may reflect a read error. The chain employs TRBV5-6 and TRBJ2-7, with D maybe TRBD1 (5 bases). The germline V gene has CDR1 SGHDT and CDR2 YYEEEE. The CDR3 is 15 residues long. The CDR3 region has the DNA TGTGTCAGCAGCTTGAGGCTGGACATAACCTACGAGCAGTACTTC. It translates to CVSSLRLDITYEQYF.